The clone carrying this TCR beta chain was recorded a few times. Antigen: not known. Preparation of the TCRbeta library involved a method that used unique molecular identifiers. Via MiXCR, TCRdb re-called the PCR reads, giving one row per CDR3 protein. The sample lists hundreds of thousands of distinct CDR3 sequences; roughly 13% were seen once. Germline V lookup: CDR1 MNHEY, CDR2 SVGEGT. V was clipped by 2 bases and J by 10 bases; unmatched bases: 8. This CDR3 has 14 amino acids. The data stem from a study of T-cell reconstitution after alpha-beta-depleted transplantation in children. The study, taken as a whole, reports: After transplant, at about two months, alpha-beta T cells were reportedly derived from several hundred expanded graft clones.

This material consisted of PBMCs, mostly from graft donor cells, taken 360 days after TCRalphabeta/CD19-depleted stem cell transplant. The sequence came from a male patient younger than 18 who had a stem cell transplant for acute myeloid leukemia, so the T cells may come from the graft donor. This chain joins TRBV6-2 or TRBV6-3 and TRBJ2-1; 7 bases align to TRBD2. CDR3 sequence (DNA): TGTGCCAGCAGTTACGGCGGGAGTCGGGACGAGCAGTTCTTC. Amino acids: CASSYGGSRDEQFF.